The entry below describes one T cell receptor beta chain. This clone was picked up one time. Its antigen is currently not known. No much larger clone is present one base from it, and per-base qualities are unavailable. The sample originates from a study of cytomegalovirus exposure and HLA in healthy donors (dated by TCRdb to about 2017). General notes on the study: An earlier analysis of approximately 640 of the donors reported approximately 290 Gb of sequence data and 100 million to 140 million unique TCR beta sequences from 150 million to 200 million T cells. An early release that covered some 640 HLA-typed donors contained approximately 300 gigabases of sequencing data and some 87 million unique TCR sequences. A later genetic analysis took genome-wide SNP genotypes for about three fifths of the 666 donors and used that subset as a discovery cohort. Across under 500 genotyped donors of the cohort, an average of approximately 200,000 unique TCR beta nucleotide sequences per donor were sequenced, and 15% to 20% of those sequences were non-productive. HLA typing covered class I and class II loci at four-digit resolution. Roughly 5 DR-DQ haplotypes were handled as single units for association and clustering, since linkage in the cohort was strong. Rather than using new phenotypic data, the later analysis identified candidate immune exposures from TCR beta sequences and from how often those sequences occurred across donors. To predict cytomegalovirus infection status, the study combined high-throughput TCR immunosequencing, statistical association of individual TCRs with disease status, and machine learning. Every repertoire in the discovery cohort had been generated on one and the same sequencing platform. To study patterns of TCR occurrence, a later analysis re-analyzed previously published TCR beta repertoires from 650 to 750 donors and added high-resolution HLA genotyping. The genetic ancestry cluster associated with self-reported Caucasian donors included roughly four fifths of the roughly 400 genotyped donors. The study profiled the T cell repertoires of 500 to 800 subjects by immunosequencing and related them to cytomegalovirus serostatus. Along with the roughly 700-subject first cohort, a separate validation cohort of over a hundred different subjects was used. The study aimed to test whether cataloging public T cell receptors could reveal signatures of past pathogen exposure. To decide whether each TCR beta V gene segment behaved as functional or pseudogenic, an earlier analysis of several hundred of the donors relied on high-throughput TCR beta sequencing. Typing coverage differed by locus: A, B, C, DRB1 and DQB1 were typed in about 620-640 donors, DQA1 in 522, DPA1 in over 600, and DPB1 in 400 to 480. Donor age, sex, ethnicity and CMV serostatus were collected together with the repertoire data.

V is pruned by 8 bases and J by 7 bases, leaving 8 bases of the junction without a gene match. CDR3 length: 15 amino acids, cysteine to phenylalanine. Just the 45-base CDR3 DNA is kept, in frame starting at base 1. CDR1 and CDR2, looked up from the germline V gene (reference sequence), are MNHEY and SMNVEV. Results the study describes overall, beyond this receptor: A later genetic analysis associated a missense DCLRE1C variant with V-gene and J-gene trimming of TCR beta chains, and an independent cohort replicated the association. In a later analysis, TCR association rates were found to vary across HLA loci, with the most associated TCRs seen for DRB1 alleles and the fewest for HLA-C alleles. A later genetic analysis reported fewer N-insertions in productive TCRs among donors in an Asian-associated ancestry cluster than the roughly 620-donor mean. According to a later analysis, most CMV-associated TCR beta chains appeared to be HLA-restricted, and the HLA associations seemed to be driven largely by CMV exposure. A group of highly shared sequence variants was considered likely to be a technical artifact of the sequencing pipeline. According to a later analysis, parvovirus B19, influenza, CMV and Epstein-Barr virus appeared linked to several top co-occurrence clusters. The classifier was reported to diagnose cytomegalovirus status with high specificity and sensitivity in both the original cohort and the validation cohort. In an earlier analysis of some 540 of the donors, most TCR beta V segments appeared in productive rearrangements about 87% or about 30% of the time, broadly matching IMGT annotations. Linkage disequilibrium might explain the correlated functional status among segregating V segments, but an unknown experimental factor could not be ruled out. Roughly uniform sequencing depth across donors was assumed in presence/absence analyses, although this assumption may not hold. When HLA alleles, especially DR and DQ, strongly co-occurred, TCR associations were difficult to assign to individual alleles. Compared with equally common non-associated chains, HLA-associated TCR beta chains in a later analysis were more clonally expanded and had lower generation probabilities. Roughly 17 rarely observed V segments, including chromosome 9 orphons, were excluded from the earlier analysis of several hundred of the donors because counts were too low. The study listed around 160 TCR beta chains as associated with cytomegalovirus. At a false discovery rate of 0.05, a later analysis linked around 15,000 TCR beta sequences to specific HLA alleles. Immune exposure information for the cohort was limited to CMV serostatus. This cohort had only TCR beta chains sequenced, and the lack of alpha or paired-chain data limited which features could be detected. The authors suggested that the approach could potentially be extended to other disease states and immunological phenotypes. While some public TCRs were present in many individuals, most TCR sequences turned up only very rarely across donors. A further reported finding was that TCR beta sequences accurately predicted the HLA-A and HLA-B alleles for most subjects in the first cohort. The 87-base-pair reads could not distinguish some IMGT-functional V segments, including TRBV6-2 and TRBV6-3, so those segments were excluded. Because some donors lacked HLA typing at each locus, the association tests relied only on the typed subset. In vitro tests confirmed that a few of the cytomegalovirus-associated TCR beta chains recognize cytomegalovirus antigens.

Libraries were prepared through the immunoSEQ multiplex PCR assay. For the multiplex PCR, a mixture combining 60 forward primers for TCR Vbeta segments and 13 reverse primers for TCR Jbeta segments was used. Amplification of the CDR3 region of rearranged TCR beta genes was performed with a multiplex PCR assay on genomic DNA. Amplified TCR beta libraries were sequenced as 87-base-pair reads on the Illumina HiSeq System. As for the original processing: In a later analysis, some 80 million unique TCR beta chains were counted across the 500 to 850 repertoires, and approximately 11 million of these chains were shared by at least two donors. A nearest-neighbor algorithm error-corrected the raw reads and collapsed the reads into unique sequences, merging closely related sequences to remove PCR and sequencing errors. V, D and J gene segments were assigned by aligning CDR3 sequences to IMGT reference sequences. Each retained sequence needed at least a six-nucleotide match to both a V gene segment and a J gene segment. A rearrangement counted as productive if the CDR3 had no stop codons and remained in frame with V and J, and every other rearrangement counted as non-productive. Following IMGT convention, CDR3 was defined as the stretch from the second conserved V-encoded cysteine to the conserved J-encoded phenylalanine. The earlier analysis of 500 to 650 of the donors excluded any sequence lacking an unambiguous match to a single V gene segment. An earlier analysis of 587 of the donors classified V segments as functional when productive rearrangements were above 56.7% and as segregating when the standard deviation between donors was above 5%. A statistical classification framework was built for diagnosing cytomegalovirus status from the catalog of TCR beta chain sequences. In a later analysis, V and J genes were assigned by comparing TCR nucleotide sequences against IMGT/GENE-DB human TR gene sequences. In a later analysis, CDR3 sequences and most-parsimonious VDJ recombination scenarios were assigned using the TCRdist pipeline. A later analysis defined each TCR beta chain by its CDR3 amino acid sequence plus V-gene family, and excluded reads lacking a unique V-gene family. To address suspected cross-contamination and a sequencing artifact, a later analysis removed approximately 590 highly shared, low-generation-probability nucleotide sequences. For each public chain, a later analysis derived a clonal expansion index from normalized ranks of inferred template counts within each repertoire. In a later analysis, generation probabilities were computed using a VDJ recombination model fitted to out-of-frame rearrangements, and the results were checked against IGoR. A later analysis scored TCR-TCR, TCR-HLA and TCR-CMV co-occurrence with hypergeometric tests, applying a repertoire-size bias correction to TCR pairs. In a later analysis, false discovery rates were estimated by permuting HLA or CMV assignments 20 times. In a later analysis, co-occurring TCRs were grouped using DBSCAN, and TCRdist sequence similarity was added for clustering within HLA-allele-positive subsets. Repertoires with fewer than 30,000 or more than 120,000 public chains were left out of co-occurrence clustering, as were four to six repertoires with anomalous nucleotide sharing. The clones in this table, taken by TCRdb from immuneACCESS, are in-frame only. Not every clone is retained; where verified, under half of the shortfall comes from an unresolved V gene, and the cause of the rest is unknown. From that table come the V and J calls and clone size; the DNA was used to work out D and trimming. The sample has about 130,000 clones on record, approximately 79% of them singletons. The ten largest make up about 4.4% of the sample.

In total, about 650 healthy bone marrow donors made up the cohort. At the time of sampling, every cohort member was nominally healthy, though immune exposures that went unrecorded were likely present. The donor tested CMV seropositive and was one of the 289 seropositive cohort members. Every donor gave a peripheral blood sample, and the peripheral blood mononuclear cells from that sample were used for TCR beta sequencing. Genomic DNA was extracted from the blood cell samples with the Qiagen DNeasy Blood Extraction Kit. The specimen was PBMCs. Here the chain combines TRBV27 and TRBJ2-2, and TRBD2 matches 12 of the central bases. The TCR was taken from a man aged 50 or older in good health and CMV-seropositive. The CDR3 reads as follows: CASRRLAGAIGELFF. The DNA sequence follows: TGTGCCAGCCGTCGACTAGCGGGAGCGATCGGGGAGCTGTTTTTT.